This T cell receptor (beta chain) was profiled in a study of cytotoxic CD8 clonotypes in ibrutinib-treated CLL. Study-wide findings and caveats: Higher circulating CD8+ T-cell counts strongly accompanied higher baseline clonality, above age-matched healthy donors. Public clonotypes proved infrequent, and on treatment they shrank or remained steady.

The CDR3 contains 16 residues. Between the trimmed V and J ends, which lost 2 bases and 0 bases, there was a span of 13 bases. Germline CDR1 reads SGHVS; CDR2 reads FQNEAQ. Genomic DNA for TCR beta libraries, about 1.8 micrograms, came from cryopreserved PBMCs. With sequencing, the targeted depth ranged from 1 in 200,000 to 1 in 1 million T cells. Generated by immunoSEQ multiplex PCR, the TCRdb table keeps only in-frame clones and is missing some. The data hold around 250,000 clones, with 70% observed a single time. This clone has a single count. No antigen is known for it. V is TRBV7-8 and J is TRBJ1-1; perhaps TRBD1 as D (5 bases). The TCR originated in a human donor with chronic lymphocytic leukemia. The specimen comprised PBMCs, sampled after 24 months of ibrutinib treatment. CDR3 nucleotides: TGTGCCAGCAGCTTAAAGTCTCCAGGGATGAACACTGAAGCTTTCTTT. Residues: CASSLKSPGMNTEAFF.